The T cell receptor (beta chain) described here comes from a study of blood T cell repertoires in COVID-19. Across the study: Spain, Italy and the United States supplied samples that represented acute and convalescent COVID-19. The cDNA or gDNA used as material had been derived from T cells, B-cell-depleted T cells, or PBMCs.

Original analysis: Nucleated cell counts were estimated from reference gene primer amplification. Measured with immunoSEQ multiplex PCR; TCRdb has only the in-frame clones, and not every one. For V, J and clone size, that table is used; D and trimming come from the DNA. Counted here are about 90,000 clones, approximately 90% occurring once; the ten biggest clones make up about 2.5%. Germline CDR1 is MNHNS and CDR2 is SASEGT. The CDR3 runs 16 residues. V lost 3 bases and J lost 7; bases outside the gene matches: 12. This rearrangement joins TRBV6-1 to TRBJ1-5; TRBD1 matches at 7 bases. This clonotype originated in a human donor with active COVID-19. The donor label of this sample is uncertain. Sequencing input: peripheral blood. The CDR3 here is CASSDLRQGRWQPQHF. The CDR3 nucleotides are TGTGCCAGCAGTGACCTACGACAGGGAAGGTGGCAGCCCCAGCATTTT.